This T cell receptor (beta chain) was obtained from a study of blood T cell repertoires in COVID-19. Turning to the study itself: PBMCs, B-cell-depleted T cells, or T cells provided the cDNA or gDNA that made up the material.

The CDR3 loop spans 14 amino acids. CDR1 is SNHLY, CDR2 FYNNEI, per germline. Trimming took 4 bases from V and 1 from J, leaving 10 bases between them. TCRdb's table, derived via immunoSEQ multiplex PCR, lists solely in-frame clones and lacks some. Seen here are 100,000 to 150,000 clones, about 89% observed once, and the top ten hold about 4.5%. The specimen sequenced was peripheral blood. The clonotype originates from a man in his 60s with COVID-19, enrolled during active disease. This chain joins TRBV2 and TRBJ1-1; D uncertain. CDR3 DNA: TGTGCCAGCAGTGTCGCGGGAACGAACACTGAAGCTTTCTTT. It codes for CASSVAGTNTEAFF.